A single sample gave rise to the 25 T cell receptor beta chains below, sequenced in a study of shared clonotypes between healthy human individuals. Generated by immunoSEQ multiplex PCR, the TCRdb table keeps only in-frame clones and is missing some. The repertoire has nearly 1 million clones, 60% to 85% of them found once; the top ten carry about 1.5%. The specimen was memory CD4+ T cells sorted from blood. Indicated subset: CD45RA-negative fraction. The receptors here all came from a young man in good health.

The rearrangement joins TRBV6-5 to TRBJ2-5, with D perhaps TRBD1 (6 bases). V lost 6 bases and J 5 bases, leaving 13 bases between the germline ends. CDR3 length: 13 amino acids. Germline CDR1 reads MNHEY; CDR2 reads SVGAGI. The CDR3 DNA follows: TGTGCCAGCAGACGAGGGGGTGGGGAGACCCAGTACTTC. It yields the protein CASRRGGGETQYF.

This clone turned up a few times. The chain combines TRBV28 with TRBJ1-2; perhaps TRBD1 as D (6 bases). Germline CDR1 MDHEN, CDR2 SYDVKM. The CDR3 is 14 amino acids. The germline V and J ends were trimmed by 8 bases and 7 bases, with 20 bases remaining between them. The CDR3: CASGAGGRWGGYTF. DNA of the CDR3: TGTGCCAGCGGCGCCGGGGGGCGGTGGGGTGGCTACACCTTC.

In nucleotides, the CDR3 is TGTGCCAGCAGTGAGGGGCGAGCCCTCTACGAGCAGTACTTC. Its translation is CASSEGRALYEQYF. This chain uses TRBV6-1 with TRBJ2-7, with D possibly matching TRBD1 (5 bases). Looked up from germline, CDR1 is MNHNS and CDR2 is SASEGT. The CDR3 covers 14 residues. V gave up 3 bases and J gave up 3 bases, with 12 bases separating them.

V is TRBV2 and J is TRBJ1-6; no clear D gene. Germline assignment: CDR1 SNHLY and CDR2 FYNNEI. CDR3 length: 16 amino acids. Trimming cost V 5 bases and J 0 bases, with 11 bases left between them. CDR3 coding DNA: TGTGCCAGCAGTCTCCGAGAGAGCTCCTATAATTCACCCCTCCACTTT. Protein: CASSLRESSYNSPLHF.

The chain employs TRBV23-1 and TRBJ2-7, with 8 nucleotides matching TRBD2. TRBV23-1 is classed as an ORF, of uncertain function. V gave up 4 bases and J gave up 2 bases; unmatched junction bases: 13. The CDR3 covers 17 residues. The CDR3 protein is CASSRRDVAGGTYEQYF. As DNA, the CDR3 is TGCGCCAGCAGTCGTCGAGACGTGGCGGGGGGCACCTACGAGCAGTACTTC.

The gene calls are TRBV18 and TRBJ2-1, with 8 bases aligning to TRBD2. The CDR3 consists of 15 residues. The germline gives CDR1 KGHSH, CDR2 LQKENI. V lost 0 bases, J lost 4 bases, and 2 bases stayed unmatched. Written as DNA, the CDR3 is TGTGCCAGCTCACCACCTAGCGGGGTTTACAATGAGCAGTTCTTC. Protein: CASSPPSGVYNEQFF.

The J gene is TRBJ1-2, the V gene TRBV7-2, with unresolved D. Trimming removed 4 bases from V and 4 bases from J, with 4 bases in between. Germline assignment: CDR1 SGHTA and CDR2 FQGNSA. The CDR3 is 11 amino acids. The CDR3 region has the DNA TGTGCCAGCAGCTCCAGCTATGGCTACACCTTC. Its translation: CASSSSYGYTF.

The gene calls are TRBV30 and TRBJ2-5; 11 bases match TRBD1. Germline values: CDR1 GTSNPN, CDR2 SVGIG (reference sequence). This CDR3 is built from 16 residues. Germline trimming cut 2 bases from V and 7 bases from J; bases unmatched to any gene: 12. The DNA for the CDR3 is TGTGCCTGGAGTATTCCCGGGACAGGGGGTATTGGGACCCAGTACTTC. Translation: CAWSIPGTGGIGTQYF.

For this clone: This sample also contains other DNA sequences that code for the same CDR3. The chain couples TRBV18 to TRBJ2-3; TRBD2 aligns across 14 bases. Germline V gene data show CDR1 as KGHSH and CDR2 as LQKENI. The CDR3 loop spans 18 amino acids. V lost 0 bases, J lost 1 base, and 3 bases stayed unmatched. The CDR3 sequence is CASSPPGLAGARTDTQYF. CDR3 nucleotides: TGTGCCAGCTCACCACCGGGACTAGCGGGGGCCCGCACAGATACGCAGTATTTT.

This clone has more than one count but fewer than ten. The chain links TRBV18 to TRBJ2-1; D is possibly TRBD2 (6 bases). Looked up from germline, CDR1 is KGHSH and CDR2 is LQKENI. Between the trimmed V and J ends, which lost 2 bases and 1 base, there was a span of 9 bases. This CDR3 has 15 residues. CDR3 sequence: CASSPSAGSYNEQFF. CDR3 DNA sequence: TGTGCCAGCTCACCATCGGCGGGGTCCTACAATGAGCAGTTCTTC.

This sequence joins TRBV2 and TRBJ2-3, with 9 bases matching TRBD2. This CDR3 has 16 residues. Trimming took 2 bases from V and 1 from J; bases not matched to a gene: 4. CDR1 and CDR2 from the germline V gene are SNHLY and FYNNEI. CDR3 in DNA: TGTGCCAGCAGTGAAAGGCAGCGGGGGGGCACAGATACGCAGTATTTT. Protein sequence: CASSERQRGGTDTQYF.

The rearrangement uses TRBV30 and TRBJ2-3, with 8 bases aligning to TRBD1. This CDR3 is built from 18 residues. Losses at the gene ends were 3 bases for V and 0 bases for J; bases not matched to a gene: 14. Germline assignment: CDR1 GTSNPN and CDR2 SVGIG (reference sequence). In DNA, the CDR3 is TGTGCCTGGAGGGGACAGGACATTTTGCGAACTAGCACAGATACGCAGTATTTT. Amino acid sequence: CAWRGQDILRTSTDTQYF.

CDR3 protein: CASTTGGGYSNQPQHF. The CDR3, as DNA: TGTGCCAGCACCACGGGGGGTGGGTATAGCAATCAGCCCCAGCATTTT. The chain carries TRBV28 and TRBJ1-5; D is possibly TRBD1 (5 bases). The CDR3 contains 16 residues. Trimming took 7 bases from V and 0 from J, leaving 16 bases between them. Germline CDR1 is MDHEN and CDR2 is SYDVKM.

The rearrangement joins TRBV9 to TRBJ2-1; D unclear. Germline CDR1 is SGDLS and CDR2 is YYNGEE. The CDR3 contains 16 residues. V was shortened by 0 bases and J by 1 base, with 11 bases between the two germline ends. The CDR3 region is CASSVGRASSYNEQFF. The CDR3 nucleotides read TGTGCCAGCAGCGTAGGTCGGGCTAGTTCCTACAATGAGCAGTTCTTC.

This sequence joins TRBV6-1 and TRBJ2-1, with D hard to call. Trimming removed 8 bases from V and 4 bases from J, with 18 bases in between. The CDR3 totals 15 residues. Germline V gene lookup returns CDR1 MNHNS and CDR2 SASEGT. CDR3 protein: CASWRLVKGYNEQFF. DNA of the CDR3: TGTGCCAGCTGGAGACTGGTGAAAGGGTACAATGAGCAGTTCTTC.

The chain uses TRBV2 and TRBJ2-7; D may be TRBD2 (6 bases). The CDR3 covers 13 residues. Germline lookup yields CDR1 SNHLY and CDR2 FYNNEI. V shed 7 bases and J shed 2 bases, with 12 bases lying between them. CDR3 in DNA: TGTGCCAGCACCATCCGGGAGACCTACGAGCAGTACTTC. Amino acids: CASTIRETYEQYF.

The chain combines TRBV10-3 with TRBJ1-4; tentative D call: TRBD1 (6 bases). This CDR3 has 16 amino acids. V lost 3 bases and J lost 2, with 13 bases in between. CDR1 and CDR2 (germline): ENHRY, SYGVKD. CDR3 residues: CAISDSAGATNEKLFF. In nucleotides, the CDR3 is TGTGCCATCAGTGATTCCGCAGGGGCCACTAATGAAAAACTGTTTTTT.

V is TRBV6-5 and J is TRBJ1-4; 9 bases agree with TRBD1. V lost 6 bases to trimming and J lost 3 bases; unmatched junction nucleotides: 5. The germline gives CDR1 MNHEY, CDR2 SVGAGI. The CDR3 covers 15 residues. The DNA of the CDR3 is TGTGCCAGCAGGGGACAGGGAACCCCTAATGAAAAACTGTTTTTT. It specifies CASRGQGTPNEKLFF.

The chain is built from TRBV5-1 and TRBJ1-3; tentatively, D is TRBD1 (6 bases). V shed 0 bases and J shed 3 bases, with 10 bases lying between them. The CDR3 is made up of 15 amino acids. Germline-derived CDR1 and CDR2 are SGHRS and YFSETQ. The CDR3 bases are TGCGCCAGCAGCTTGGAGGGGGACCGTGGAAACACCATATATTTT. Amino acids: CASSLEGDRGNTIYF. Supplemented by reference TRBV5-1 and TRBJ1-3, the full variable domain reads KAGVTQTPRYLIKTRGQQVTLSCSPISGHRSVSWYQQTPGQGLQFLFEYFSETQRNKGNFPGRFSGRQFSNSRSEMNVSTLELGDSALYLCASSLEGDRGNTIYFGEGSWLTVV.

This chain connects TRBV30 to TRBJ2-5; no definite D call. The DNA end is a closer match to TRBJ2-7, so the J assignment may be wrong. The CDR3 runs 16 residues. The germline gives CDR1 GTSNPN, CDR2 SVGIG (reference sequence). CDR3 coding DNA: TGTGCCTGGAGTCCCCGTAGGGCCTCTAGCTCCTACGAGCAGTACTTC. Residues: CAWSPRRASSSYEQYF.

The chain recombines TRBV6-4 with TRBJ2-7; TRBD2 matches at 11 bases. After removal of 9 bases from V and 1 base from J, the junction contained 17 bases not matched to a gene. This CDR3 contains 18 residues. Germline values: CDR1 MRHNA, CDR2 SNTAGT. The CDR3 region has the DNA TGTGCCAGGGGTTTGGCTAGCGGGGGGAGACGGTTATCCTACGAGCAGTACTTC. Translating gives CARGLASGGRRLSYEQYF.

This chain uses TRBV5-6 with TRBJ2-1, with D hard to call. Germline assignment: CDR1 SGHDT and CDR2 YYEEEE. The CDR3 extends over 14 amino acids. V lost 3 bases to trimming and J lost 7 bases, with 14 bases between them. The CDR3 here is CASSSSRTVNEQFF. CDR3 in DNA: TGTGCCAGCAGCTCCTCGAGGACCGTGAATGAGCAGTTCTTC.

The gene calls are TRBV11-2 and TRBJ2-5; 10 bases align to TRBD1. Trimming at V came to 0 bases and at J to 6 bases, leaving 7 bases not matched to a gene. In germline, CDR1 is SGHAT, CDR2 FQNNGV. The CDR3 extends over 16 amino acids. CDR3 sequence (DNA): TGTGCCAGCAGCTTAGATCCGACAGGGGGCGGGAAGACCCAGTACTTC. Encoded protein: CASSLDPTGGGKTQYF.

This clone has more than one count but fewer than ten. The J gene is TRBJ2-1, the V gene TRBV29-1; perhaps TRBD2 as D (5 bases). Per the germline V gene, CDR1 is SQVTM and CDR2 is ANQGSEA. The CDR3 totals 14 residues. Trimming stripped 3 bases from V and 5 bases from J, with 14 bases between. The CDR3 DNA sequence: TGCAGCGTTGATACACAGCGGCAAAACAATGAGCAGTTCTTC. It codes for CSVDTQRQNNEQFF.

V is TRBV7-2 and J is TRBJ2-7; D may be TRBD1 or TRBD2 (5 bases each). Trimming took off 2 bases at V and 3 bases at J, with 14 bases between the two ends. In germline, CDR1 is SGHTA, CDR2 FQGNSA. This CDR3 comprises 15 residues. The CDR3 coding sequence is TGTGCCAGCAGCTTAATTTTTGGGACCCACTACGAGCAGTACTTC. Protein product: CASSLIFGTHYEQYF.